This TCR beta chain is from a study of blood T cell repertoires in COVID-19. Produced via immunoSEQ multiplex PCR; TCRdb's table is partial and in-frame only. This table has some 250,000 clones, roughly four fifths appearing once. The CDR3 extends over 17 amino acids. With 3 bases clipped from V and 3 bases from J, the junction kept 11 bases outside the gene matches. Germline V gene data show CDR1 as LNHDA and CDR2 as SQIVND (reference sequence). Material: PBMCs or T cells enriched from blood (not recorded which). The chain combines TRBV19 with TRBJ1-5, with 7 bases lining up with TRBD1. This clonotype was obtained from a man between 35 and 55 years old who had recovered from COVID-19. In DNA, the CDR3 is TGTGCCAGTAGTATTAAGACAGGGCAATTTCCCAATCAGCCCCAGCATTTT. This gives the protein CASSIKTGQFPNQPQHF.